These 11 T cell receptor beta chains were sequenced from one sample in a study of Graves' ophthalmopathy and Graves' hyperthyroidism. CDR3 regions of TCR beta were amplified from RNA transcripts. HTBI-primed RT-PCR formed the first round, and a multiplex PCR formed the second. TCRdb itself ran the multiplex PCR reads through MiXCR, one entry per CDR3 protein. The profile shows about half a million distinct CDR3 sequences, roughly an eighth of them singletons. Sequenced input: blood. Receptors were obtained from a woman in her 30s with Graves' ophthalmopathy.

In this sample, this clonotype turned up many times. CDR3 sequence reads: CASSSEGGSDIQYF. Here the CDR3 DNA reads TGTGCCAGCAGTTCCGAGGGGGGATCGGACATTCAGTACTTC. The chain recombines TRBV12-3 or TRBV12-4 with TRBJ2-4; either TRBD1 or TRBD2 may supply D (6 bases each). With 4 bases removed from V and 8 bases from J, the gap between germline ends came to 15 bases. This CDR3 region has 14 residues.

The CDR3 DNA sequence: TGTGCCAGTAGTAAGGGACAGGGGTTAAATCAGCCCCAGCATTTT. It specifies CASSKGQGLNQPQHF. The chain is built from TRBV19 and TRBJ1-5; 10 nucleotides match TRBD1. After removal of 4 bases from V and 4 bases from J, the junction contained 4 bases not matched to a gene. This CDR3 region has 15 residues. CDR1 and CDR2 (germline): LNHDA, SQIVND (reference sequence).

Many counts were recorded for this clonotype. V and J are TRBV19 and TRBJ1-2, with TRBD1 identical over 9 bases. This CDR3 region has 14 residues. Germline V gene sequence: CDR1 LNHDA, CDR2 SQIVND (reference sequence). The junction had 8 bases not matched to a gene; V was cut back by 9 bases and J by 3 bases. This CDR3 reads CASLSGQGDYGYTF. CDR3 DNA sequence: TGTGCCAGCCTTTCGGGACAGGGCGACTATGGCTACACCTTC.

This clonotype came up many times. The chain links TRBV6-5 to TRBJ2-7; 10 bases are a match to TRBD1. The CDR3 is 16 amino acids. Germline CDR1 reads MNHEY; CDR2 reads SVGAGI. Unmatched junction bases numbered 13, after V lost 5 bases and J lost 6 bases. The CDR3 here is CASSNRGGTGVGEQYF. CDR3 nucleotides: TGTGCCAGCAGTAACCGAGGTGGGACAGGGGTAGGCGAGCAGTACTTC.

Ten or more counts support this clonotype. The rearrangement links TRBV2 to TRBJ2-7; 8 nucleotides align to TRBD2. Germline CDR1 reads SNHLY; CDR2 reads FYNNEI. This CDR3 has 15 residues. Unmatched junction bases numbered 8, after V lost 4 bases and J lost 3 bases. In DNA, the CDR3 is TGTGCCAGCAGTGTATCACTAGCGGCTATCTACGAGCAGTACTTC. Its protein product is CASSVSLAAIYEQYF.

This clonotype was observed many times. This chain links TRBV27 with TRBJ2-5; 8 bases agree with TRBD1. In germline, CDR1 is MNHEY, CDR2 SMNVEV (reference sequence). The V and J ends lost 0 bases and 4 bases, in that order; junction bases with no gene match: 1. There are 14 residues in the CDR3. The CDR3 DNA follows: TGTGCCAGCAGTTTATCCCAGGGGGCAGAGACCCAGTACTTC. It specifies CASSLSQGAETQYF.

The V and J genes are TRBV29-1 and TRBJ2-7; D perhaps matches TRBD2 (5 bases). The CDR3 totals 16 residues. V was clipped by 6 bases and J by 6 bases, with 27 bases between them. CDR1 SQVTM and CDR2 ANQGSEA come from the germline V gene. The DNA of the CDR3 is TGCAGCGTCGAACCCGAGGGAAGGATGAGCGGCGGCGAGCAGTACTTC. This encodes CSVEPEGRMSGGEQYF.

This clonotype was observed at least ten times. The chain is built from TRBV6-5 and TRBJ2-7; weak D call: TRBD2 (6 bases). CDR3 length: 16 residues. Trimming removed 0 bases from V and 4 bases from J, with 16 bases in between. The germline V gene has CDR1 MNHEY and CDR2 SVGAGI. DNA of the CDR3: TGTGCCAGCAGTTACTCCGGGACTGAGACCTCTTACGAGCAGTACTTC. This encodes CASSYSGTETSYEQYF.

In regard to this clonotype: This sequence may be a read error, since a much larger clone differs from it by one base. The V and J genes are TRBV7-9 and TRBJ2-7; TRBD1 matches 7 bases. V shed 5 bases, J shed 5 bases, and the junction held 9 bases outside the gene matches. The CDR3 contains 14 residues. The germline V gene has CDR1 SEHNR and CDR2 FQNEAQ (reference sequence). CDR3 bases: TGTGCCAGCAGCCTCGGGACAGAGGGTGACGAGCAGTACTTC. Translation: CASSLGTEGDEQYF.

This clonotype came up once. This sequence joins TRBV12-3 or TRBV12-4 and TRBJ2-5; TRBD1 matches at 9 bases. V gave up 2 bases and J gave up 7 bases; unmatched junction bases: 17. The CDR3 length is 18 residues. The CDR3 nucleotides are TGTGCCAGCAGTTTAACACTAACAGGGGGCATCCTGAGACGGACCCAGTACTTC. Residues: CASSLTLTGGILRRTQYF.

This clonotype was recorded many times. The chain has TRBV6-1 and TRBJ1-5, with a tentative D call TRBD1 (6 bases). The CDR3 spans 16 residues. V was clipped by 3 bases and J by 2 bases, with 14 bases between them. Germline V CDR1 and CDR2: MNHNS, SASEGT. The CDR3 loop is CASSDPTGYGNQPQHF. CDR3 DNA: TGTGCCAGCAGTGATCCAACAGGGTACGGCAATCAGCCCCAGCATTTT.